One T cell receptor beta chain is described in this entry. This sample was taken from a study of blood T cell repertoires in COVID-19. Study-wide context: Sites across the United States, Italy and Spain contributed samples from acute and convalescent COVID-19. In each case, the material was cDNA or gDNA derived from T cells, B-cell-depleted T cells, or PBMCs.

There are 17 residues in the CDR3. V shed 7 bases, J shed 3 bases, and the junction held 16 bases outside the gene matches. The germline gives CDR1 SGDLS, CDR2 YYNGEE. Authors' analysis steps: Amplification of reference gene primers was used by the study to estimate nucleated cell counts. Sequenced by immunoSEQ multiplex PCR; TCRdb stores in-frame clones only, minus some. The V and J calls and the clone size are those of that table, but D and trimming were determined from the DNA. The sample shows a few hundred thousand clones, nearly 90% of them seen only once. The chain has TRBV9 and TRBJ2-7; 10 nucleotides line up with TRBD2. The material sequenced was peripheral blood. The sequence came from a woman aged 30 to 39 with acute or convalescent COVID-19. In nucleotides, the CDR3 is TGTGCCAGCTCCCAGGGGGCACTAGCGGGGACGCTCTACGAGCAGTACTTC. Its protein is CASSQGALAGTLYEQYF.